This T cell receptor beta chain originates from a study of T cells in Graves' hyperthyroidism and ophthalmopathy. The CDR3 is made up of 13 amino acids. CDR1 and CDR2 (germline): SNHLY, FYNNEI. V was pared by 7 bases and J by 5 bases, with 14 bases between. Exclusion of a patient resulted from uncontrolled infection, other autoimmune disease, pregnancy or lactation. Diagnoses were established using clinical symptoms, serum thyroxine and TRAb, thyroid ultrasound and orbital computed tomography. The PBMCs were sourced from fresh peripheral blood (approximately 9 ml). TCR beta CDR3 region amplification was performed from RNA transcripts. HTBI primers were used for first-round RT-PCR of the TCR CDR3. TCRdb re-analysed the multiplex PCR reads in MiXCR, keeping a single row per CDR3 protein. The table records 500,000 or so distinct CDR3 sequences, roughly 18% of them present only once.

The chain is built from TRBV2 and TRBJ1-2, with D perhaps TRBD1 (5 bases). This sequence was found in a woman aged 18-29 years with Graves' ophthalmopathy. Sequencing was carried out using blood. This chain's CDR3 is CASKSRGDYGYTF. CDR3 coding DNA: TGTGCCAGCAAGTCACGGGGGGATTATGGCTACACCTTC.